The 22 T cell receptor beta chains presented below share a single source sample, sequenced in a study of cytomegalovirus exposure and HLA in healthy donors. The PCR used 60 Vbeta and 13 Jbeta primers. Generated by immunoSEQ multiplex PCR, the TCRdb table keeps only in-frame clones and is missing some. The sample has around 92,000 clones, roughly four fifths seen once; the top ten hold roughly 8%. Sequenced input: PBMCs. These TCRs come from a human donor in good health.

About this clone: One end of the junction is discordant with germline, which a read error may explain. This CDR3 is CSSSSYGGGSENTEAFF. The CDR3 region has the DNA TGTTCCAGCAGCTCCTACGGGGGGGGAAGCGAGAACACTGAAGCTTTCTTT. The chain has TRBV7-9 and TRBJ1-1; D possibly corresponds to TRBD1 (5 bases). Germline V gene lookup returns CDR1 SEHNR and CDR2 FQNEAQ (reference sequence). The CDR3 is 17 amino acids.

Note on this clone: One end of the junction varies from germline; a read error may be responsible. The chain uses TRBV6-1 and TRBJ1-1, with a weak D call TRBD1 (5 bases). Per the germline V gene, CDR1 is MNHNS and CDR2 is SASEGT. The CDR3 runs 14 residues. For the CDR3, the DNA is TGTGTCAGCACCACTACAGGATTTCTCACTGAAGCTTTCTTT. It translates to CVSTTTGFLTEAFF.

The V call is TRBV9, the J call TRBJ2-6; TRBD1 matches 11 bases. Germline V gene sequence: CDR1 SGDLS, CDR2 YYNGEE. The V segment lost 4 bases and the J segment 1 base; nucleotides outside the gene matches: 7. The CDR3 spans 18 residues. CDR3 loop: CASSPRTGGSSGANVLTF. CDR3 DNA sequence: TGTGCCAGCAGCCCTAGGACAGGGGGCTCGTCTGGGGCCAACGTCCTGACTTTC.

A single count supports this clone. V usage is TRBV29-1 and J usage is TRBJ1-2, with D hard to call. Germline CDR1 is SQVTM and CDR2 is ANQGSEA. Between the trimmed V and J ends, which lost 5 bases and 7 bases, there was a span of 20 bases. The CDR3 length is 14 residues. The CDR3 nucleotides read TGCAGCGTTTATCCGAGGGCAGGCGTGAGTGGCTACACCTTC. Its protein is CSVYPRAGVSGYTF.

The chain uses TRBV15 and TRBJ1-3; 7 positions agree with TRBD1. With V trimmed by 2 bases and J by 5 bases, 6 bases remained unmatched. Looked up from germline, CDR1 is LNHNV and CDR2 is YYDKDF (reference sequence). This CDR3 comprises 15 residues. This CDR3 reads CATSRTGENRNTIYF. The CDR3 nucleotides are TGTGCCACCAGCAGAACAGGGGAAAATAGAAACACCATATATTTT.

J is TRBJ2-5 and V is TRBV5-1; 8 bases map to TRBD1. Germline trimming cut 2 bases from V and 5 bases from J; bases unmatched to any gene: 11. The CDR3 contains 16 residues. Germline lookup yields CDR1 SGHRS and CDR2 YFSETQ. CDR3 sequence (DNA): TGCGCCAGCAGCTTAGCCCCGACAGGGGCTGGGGAGACCCAGTACTTC. This codes for CASSLAPTGAGETQYF.

The chain has TRBV12-5 and TRBJ2-7; possible D gene TRBD2, 5 bases. Between the trimmed V and J ends, which lost 3 bases and 7 bases, there was a span of 16 bases. Germline CDR1 is LGHNT and CDR2 is FRNRAP. This CDR3 contains 14 residues. DNA of the CDR3: TGTGCTAGTGGTTTATGGGCGGCCGGGGATGAGCAGTACTTC. Protein: CASGLWAAGDEQYF.

J is TRBJ2-7 and V is TRBV5-4, with D maybe TRBD2 (5 bases). CDR1 SGHNT and CDR2 YYREEE come from the germline V gene (reference sequence). The CDR3 has 13 amino acids. V was shortened by 4 bases and J by 7 bases, with 15 bases between the two germline ends. CDR3 bases: TGTGCCAGCAGCCCCGGCTGGGAGAGGGAGCAGTACTTC. Translated, it gives CASSPGWEREQYF.

The V call is TRBV7-9, the J call TRBJ1-2; possibly TRBD1 for D (5 bases). Trimming left V 2 bases short and J 4 bases short, with 14 bases between. Germline-derived CDR1 and CDR2 are SEHNR and FQNEAQ (reference sequence). The CDR3 spans 15 residues. The CDR3 coding sequence is TGTGCCAGCAGCTTAACTGGGACTCATAGCTATGGCTACACCTTC. Translated: CASSLTGTHSYGYTF.

This clone was detected a few times. The chain employs TRBV6-1 and TRBJ1-3; the D is unclear. The CDR3 loop spans 14 amino acids. The V end was cut by 8 bases, the J end by 0 bases, with 11 bases between. From germline, CDR1 is MNHNS and CDR2 SASEGT. CDR3 bases: TGTGCCAGCGGCCCCGGGGTCTCTGGAAACACCATATATTTT. It codes for CASGPGVSGNTIYF.

The V and J genes are TRBV19 and TRBJ2-7, with TRBD2 matching over 7 bases. The V gene's germline CDR1 is LNHDA and CDR2 SQIVND (reference sequence). The J segment lost 3 bases and the V segment lost 7 bases, leaving 12 bases of the junction unmatched. This CDR3 comprises 15 residues. In DNA, the CDR3 is TGTGCCAGTACCCCCACGAGGGAGGGTGGCTACGAGCAGTACTTC. The encoded protein is CASTPTREGGYEQYF.

This clone was detected once. CDR3 amino acids: CASSPGQGLEAFF. For the CDR3, the DNA is TGCGCCAGCAGCCCGGGACAGGGACTTGAAGCTTTCTTT. This chain connects TRBV5-1 to TRBJ1-1, with 9 bases fitting TRBD1. CDR3 size: 13 residues. Looked up from germline, CDR1 is SGHRS and CDR2 is YFSETQ. The trim removed 4 bases at V and 7 bases at J, leaving 5 bases unmatched. The entire variable domain, with the rest obtained from reference TRBV5-1 and TRBJ1-1, is as follows: KAGVTQTPRYLIKTRGQQVTLSCSPISGHRSVSWYQQTPGQGLQFLFEYFSETQRNKGNFPGRFSGRQFSNSRSEMNVSTLELGDSALYLCASSPGQGLEAFFGQGTRLTVV.

This clone was detected once. The chain recombines TRBV9 with TRBJ2-7, with D uncertain. The CDR3 spans 13 residues. V gave up 1 base and J gave up 0 bases, with 5 bases separating them. The V gene's germline CDR1 is SGDLS and CDR2 YYNGEE. Here the CDR3 DNA reads TGTGCCAGCAGCGTAACAGACTCCTACGAGCAGTACTTC. This translates into CASSVTDSYEQYF. Filled out from reference TRBV9 and TRBJ2-7, the complete variable domain reads DSGVTQTPKHLITATGQRVTLRCSPRSGDLSVYWYQQSLDQGLQFLIQYYNGEERAKGNILERFSAQQFPDLHSELNLSSLELGDSALYFCASSVTDSYEQYFGPGTRLTVT.

This chain uses TRBV7-9 with TRBJ1-5, with D hard to call. Germline CDR1 reads SEHNR; CDR2 reads FQNEAQ (reference sequence). V lost 1 base and J 7 bases, leaving 14 bases between the germline ends. This CDR3 spans 15 amino acids. CDR3 in amino acids: CASSLGSGGNQPQHF. CDR3 in DNA: TGTGCCAGCAGCTTAGGATCGGGAGGGAACCAGCCCCAGCATTTT.

V and J are TRBV11-2 and TRBJ1-2; D perhaps matches TRBD1 (6 bases). Trimming cost V 5 bases and J 3 bases, with 10 bases left between them. The CDR3 loop spans 13 amino acids. Germline loops: CDR1 SGHAT, CDR2 FQNNGV. CDR3 sequence reads: CASSPGGYYGYTF. Here the CDR3 DNA reads TGTGCCAGCAGCCCTGGGGGCTACTATGGCTACACCTTC.

The chain carries TRBV7-8 and TRBJ1-5; the D gene is possibly TRBD1 (6 bases). Deletions cut 3 bases from V and 2 bases from J, with 17 bases between. Germline V gene sequence: CDR1 SGHVS, CDR2 FQNEAQ. The CDR3 covers 17 residues. The CDR3 is CASSFDVTGPGNQPQHF. The CDR3 nucleotides read TGTGCCAGCAGCTTCGACGTAACAGGGCCTGGCAATCAGCCCCAGCATTTT. The full variable domain, its missing parts supplied by reference TRBV7-8 and TRBJ1-5, is GAGVSQSPRYKVAKRGQDVALRCDPISGHVSLFWYQQALGQGPEFLTYFQNEAQLDKSGLPSDRFFAERPEGSVSTLKIQRTQQEDSAVYLCASSFDVTGPGNQPQHFGDGTRLSIL.

A word on this clone: This CDR3 is also generated by other DNA sequences in the sample. The chain employs TRBV12-5 and TRBJ2-1; D perhaps matches TRBD2 (6 bases). V lost 1 base and J lost 4, with 11 bases in between. Germline V gene data show CDR1 as LGHNT and CDR2 as FRNRAP. The CDR3 is 15 residues long. The CDR3 loop reads CASGLAQGGYNEQFF. CDR3 nucleotides: TGTGCTAGTGGTTTGGCGCAGGGAGGTTACAATGAGCAGTTCTTC.

This chain uses TRBV9 with TRBJ2-7; 13 bases are a match to TRBD2. The CDR3 is 15 amino acids. J lost 5 bases, V lost 4 bases, and 6 bases had no gene match. Germline lookup yields CDR1 SGDLS and CDR2 YYNGEE. CDR3 nucleotide sequence: TGTGCCAGCAGCCTAACTAGCGGGAGGGCCCACGAGCAGTACTTC. Its protein is CASSLTSGRAHEQYF.

The rearrangement links TRBV19 to TRBJ2-7, with D maybe TRBD1 (6 bases). V was trimmed by 1 base and J by 0 bases, leaving 13 bases between them. The germline gives CDR1 LNHDA, CDR2 SQIVND (reference sequence). The CDR3 runs to 16 residues. CDR3 DNA: TGTGCCAGTAGTATAGGGACAGCCGTCACCTCCTACGAGCAGTACTTC. It translates to CASSIGTAVTSYEQYF.

The chain employs TRBV30 and TRBJ1-6; 9 bases fit TRBD1. This CDR3 is built from 15 residues. Germline CDR1 GTSNPN, CDR2 SVGIG (reference sequence). Losses at the gene ends were 0 bases for V and 10 bases for J; bases not matched to a gene: 7. CDR3 nucleotides: TGTGCCTGGAGTGTCCCTACAGGGGGCTCATCACCCCTCCACTTT. Its translation: CAWSVPTGGSSPLHF.

This clone was counted at least ten times. The CDR3 bases are TGTGCCAGCAGCTTATCCCCCGGGGATGGGAACACTGAAGCTTTCTTT. It translates to CASSLSPGDGNTEAFF. The J gene is TRBJ1-1, the V gene TRBV7-9; D is undetermined. The germline CDR1 and CDR2 sequences are SEHNR and FQNEAQ (reference sequence). This CDR3 contains 16 residues. Trimming took off 2 bases at V and 1 base at J, with 14 bases between the two ends.

This clone has only one observation. One end of the junction does not line up with germline, which may come from a read error. The chain is built from TRBV5-6 and TRBJ1-3; 9 nucleotides align to TRBD1. The germline CDR1 and CDR2 sequences are SGHDT and YYEEEE. The CDR3 runs 13 residues. In DNA form, the CDR3 reads TGTGCCAGCAGCCAAGGGACAGGGCGCTTCGGGGATTTT. Residues: CASSQGTGRFGDF.